A single sample is the source of the 9 T cell receptor beta chains below, sequenced in a study of blood T cell repertoires in COVID-19. Clones were read by immunoSEQ multiplex PCR, and TCRdb kept only the in-frame ones, dropping some. The top ten hold 0.85% to 1.3% of the sample, which has fewer than 500,000 clones, about 80% seen once. Source material: peripheral blood. These receptors originate from a human donor with acute or convalescent COVID-19. The donor label of this sample is uncertain.

This chain links TRBV5-1 with TRBJ1-2; D is unresolved. From germline, CDR1 is SGHRS and CDR2 YFSETQ. Trimming stripped 4 bases from V and 6 bases from J, with 10 bases between. The CDR3 length is 12 residues. The CDR3 DNA reads TGCGCCAGCAGCACACAGAGCCATGGCTACACCTTC. Amino acids: CASSTQSHGYTF.

The chain couples TRBV7-6 to TRBJ2-5; a weak D match, TRBD2 (6 bases). The CDR3 runs 13 residues. V lost 3 bases to trimming and J lost 5 bases, with 10 bases between them. The V gene's germline CDR1 is SGHVS and CDR2 FNYEAQ. The CDR3 DNA is TGTGCCAGCAGCTTGGGACTCGAGGAGACCCAGTACTTC. This gives the protein CASSLGLEETQYF.

V usage is TRBV12-3 or TRBV12-4 and J usage is TRBJ2-5; 7 bases are a match to TRBD1. The CDR3 length is 13 residues. V dropped 5 bases and J dropped 6; count of bases not matched to a gene: 6. In nucleotides, the CDR3 is TGTGCCAGCAGTCCGCGACAGGGAAAGACCCAGTACTTC. Amino acid sequence: CASSPRQGKTQYF.

The chain couples TRBV6-6 to TRBJ2-3; 11 bases are shared with TRBD1. Germline V gene data show CDR1 as MNHNY and CDR2 as SVGAGI (reference sequence). V shed 2 bases, J shed 4 bases, and the junction held 5 bases outside the gene matches. The CDR3 is 16 amino acids. The CDR3: CASSYTRTGGADTQYF. CDR3 bases: TGTGCCAGCAGTTACACCAGGACAGGGGGCGCAGATACGCAGTATTTT.

This chain joins TRBV19 and TRBJ2-5; D not resolved. Trimming shortened V by 0 bases and J by 0 bases, and 5 bases separated the two germline ends. Germline assignment: CDR1 LNHDA and CDR2 SQIVND (reference sequence). CDR3 length: 14 residues. In DNA, the CDR3 is TGTGCCAGTAGTATAGACGCGTACCAAGAGACCCAGTACTTC. Translation: CASSIDAYQETQYF.

The chain recombines TRBV30 with TRBJ1-6, with 8 positions matching TRBD1. The V gene's germline CDR1 is GTSNPN and CDR2 SVGIG (reference sequence). V dropped 4 bases and J dropped 6; count of bases not matched to a gene: 8. The CDR3 runs 15 residues. CDR3 region: CAWTGGGLSNSPLHF. For the CDR3, the DNA is TGTGCCTGGACAGGGGGCGGGCTGAGTAATTCACCCCTCCACTTT.

V usage is TRBV28 and J usage is TRBJ2-1, with 10 bases that match TRBD2. CDR3 length: 15 amino acids. Germline V gene lookup returns CDR1 MDHEN and CDR2 SYDVKM. V dropped 5 bases and J dropped 9; count of bases not matched to a gene: 10. The CDR3 reads CASSLQAGGRGEQFF. The CDR3 DNA sequence: TGTGCCAGCAGTCTACAAGCGGGGGGGCGTGGTGAGCAGTTCTTC.

This chain links TRBV18 with TRBJ1-2; TRBD1 aligns across 9 bases. Germline V gene data show CDR1 as KGHSH and CDR2 as LQKENI. With 6 bases clipped from V and 5 bases from J, the junction kept 16 bases outside the gene matches. The CDR3 is 17 residues long. The CDR3 sequence is CASSSTGGPLRRYGYTF. CDR3 coding DNA: TGTGCCAGCTCGTCCACAGGGGGCCCTCTTCGGAGGTATGGCTACACCTTC.

V is TRBV9 and J is TRBJ2-7; 9 nucleotides line up with TRBD1. This CDR3 comprises 15 residues. J lost 2 bases, V lost 4 bases, and 7 bases had no gene match. Germline V CDR1 and CDR2: SGDLS, YYNGEE. The DNA of the CDR3 is TGTGCCAGCAGCATGGGACAGGGTCGAACCTACGAGCAGTACTTC. It specifies CASSMGQGRTYEQYF.